This T cell receptor (beta chain) comes out of a study of shared clonotypes between healthy human individuals. About the study: The people who gave samples were a couple of women and a few men aged 18 to 49. Per donor, three plates held CD4 naive cells, three held CD4 memory, two held CD8 naive and one held CD8 memory. Study-wide points: Researchers found naive subsets generally carried larger estimated richness than memory subsets. Clonotype sharing across donors was expected to vary with sequencing depth.

This clone was observed once. Antigen unknown. Looked up from germline, CDR1 is LNHDA and CDR2 is SQIVND (reference sequence). CDR3 size: 15 residues. The V and J ends lost 2 bases and 5 bases respectively, with 16 bases between them. Some clones are missing from TCRdb's copy, which holds only in-frame ones; the method was immunoSEQ multiplex PCR. The profile covers 1.5 million to 1.9 million clones, with approximately 98% appearing a single time and roughly 0.45% taken by the ten largest. The source material was naive CD4+ T cells sorted from blood. Sample subset: CD45RA+ positively selected. This chain connects TRBV19 to TRBJ2-7; D is uncertain. This receptor was identified in a man younger than 45 in good health. The CDR3 nucleotides read TGTGCCAGTAGTATACGGAGCTCGCCGTTAAACGAGCAGTACTTC. Protein sequence: CASSIRSSPLNEQYF.